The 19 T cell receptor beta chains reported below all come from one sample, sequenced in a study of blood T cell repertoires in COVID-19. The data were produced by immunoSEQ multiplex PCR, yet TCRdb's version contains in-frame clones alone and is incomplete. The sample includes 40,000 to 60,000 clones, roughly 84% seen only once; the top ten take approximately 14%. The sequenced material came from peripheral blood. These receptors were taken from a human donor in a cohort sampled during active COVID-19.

The CDR3 reads CASSLLRETGSGANVLTF. The DNA for the CDR3 is TGTGCCAGCAGCTTGCTCCGGGAGACGGGCTCTGGGGCCAACGTCCTGACTTTC. The chain links TRBV5-5 to TRBJ2-6; D possibly corresponds to TRBD2 (6 bases). The V gene lost 1 base and the J gene lost 0 bases, with 14 bases spanning the gap. The CDR3 extends over 18 amino acids. The germline gives CDR1 SGHKS, CDR2 YYEKEE (reference sequence).

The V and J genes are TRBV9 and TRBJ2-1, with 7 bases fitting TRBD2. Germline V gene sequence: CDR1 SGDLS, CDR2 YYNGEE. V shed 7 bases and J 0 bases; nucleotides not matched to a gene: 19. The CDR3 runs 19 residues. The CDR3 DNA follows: TGTGCCAGCTCTAGGACCGGGACTAATACCTTGAGCTCCTACAATGAGCAGTTCTTC. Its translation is CASSRTGTNTLSSYNEQFF.

CDR3 DNA sequence: TGTGCCAGCAGTAACCAGTACCGGGACAGGTTACGAGGCTACACCTTC. Residues: CASSNQYRDRLRGYTF. V and J are TRBV6-4 and TRBJ1-2; 8 positions match TRBD1. V lost 5 bases and J lost 8; bases outside the gene matches: 16. This CDR3 region has 16 residues. CDR1 is MRHNA and CDR2 is SNTAGT in the germline V gene.

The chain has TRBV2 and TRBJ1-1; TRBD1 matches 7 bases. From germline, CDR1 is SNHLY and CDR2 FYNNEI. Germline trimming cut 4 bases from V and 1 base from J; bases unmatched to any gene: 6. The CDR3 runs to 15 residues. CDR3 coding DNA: TGTGCCAGCAGTGTAGAGGGGGCCGGGAACACTGAAGCTTTCTTT. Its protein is CASSVEGAGNTEAFF. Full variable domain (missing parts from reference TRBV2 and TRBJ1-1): EPEVTQTPSHQVTQMGQEVILRCVPISNHLYFYWYRQILGQKVEFLVSFYNNEISEKSEIFDDQFSVERPDGSNFTLKIRSTKLEDSAMYFCASSVEGAGNTEAFFGQGTRLTVV.

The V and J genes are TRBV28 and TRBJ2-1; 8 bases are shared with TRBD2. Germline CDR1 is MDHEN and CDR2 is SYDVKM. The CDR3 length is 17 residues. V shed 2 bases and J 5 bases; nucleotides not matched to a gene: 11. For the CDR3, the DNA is TGTGCCAGCAGTTTAAGACCTCGAGCGGGAGCCCACAATGAGCAGTTCTTC. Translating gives CASSLRPRAGAHNEQFF.

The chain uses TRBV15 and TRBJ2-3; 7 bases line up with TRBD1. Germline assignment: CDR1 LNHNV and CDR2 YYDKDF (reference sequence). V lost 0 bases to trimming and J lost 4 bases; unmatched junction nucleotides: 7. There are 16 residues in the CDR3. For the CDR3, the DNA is TGTGCCACCAGCAGAGAGAGGACAGGAGGCCCAGATACGCAGTATTTT. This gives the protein CATSRERTGGPDTQYF.

The CDR3 nucleotides read TGTGCCAGCAGCCCAAGGACTAGCGGGAGCTACAATGAGCAGTTCTTC. Its protein product is CASSPRTSGSYNEQFF. This chain joins TRBV11-3 and TRBJ2-1; 13 bases are shared with TRBD2. Germline CDR1 SGHNT, CDR2 YENEEA. The CDR3 spans 16 residues. Germline trimming cut 5 bases from V and 3 bases from J; bases unmatched to any gene: 4.

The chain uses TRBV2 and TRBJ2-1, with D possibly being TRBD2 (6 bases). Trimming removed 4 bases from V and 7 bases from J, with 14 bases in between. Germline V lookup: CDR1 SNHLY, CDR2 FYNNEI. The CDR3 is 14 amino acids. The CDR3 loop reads CASSGQTRGNEQFF. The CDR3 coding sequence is TGTGCCAGCAGTGGACAGACCCGGGGGAATGAGCAGTTCTTC.

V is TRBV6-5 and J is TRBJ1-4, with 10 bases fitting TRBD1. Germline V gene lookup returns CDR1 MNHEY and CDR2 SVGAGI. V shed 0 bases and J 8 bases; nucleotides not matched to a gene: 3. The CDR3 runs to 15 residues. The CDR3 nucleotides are TGTGCCAGCAGTTACTCCGGGACAGGGGACGAAAAACTGTTTTTT. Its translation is CASSYSGTGDEKLFF.

CDR3 nucleotide sequence: TGTGCCAGCAGACTCGACAGGGGTCATACGCAGTATTTT. Its translation is CASRLDRGHTQYF. The V call is TRBV2, the J call TRBJ2-3; 8 bases are a match to TRBD1. CDR3 length: 13 amino acids. CDR1 is SNHLY, CDR2 FYNNEI, per germline. The V segment lost 6 bases and the J segment 7 bases; nucleotides outside the gene matches: 6.

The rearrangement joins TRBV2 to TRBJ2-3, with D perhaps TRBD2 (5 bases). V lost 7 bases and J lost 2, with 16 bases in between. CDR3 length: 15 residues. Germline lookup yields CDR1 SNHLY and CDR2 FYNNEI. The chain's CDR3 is CASTYRGLVTDTQYF. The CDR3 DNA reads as TGTGCCAGCACATACCGAGGACTGGTCACAGATACGCAGTATTTT.

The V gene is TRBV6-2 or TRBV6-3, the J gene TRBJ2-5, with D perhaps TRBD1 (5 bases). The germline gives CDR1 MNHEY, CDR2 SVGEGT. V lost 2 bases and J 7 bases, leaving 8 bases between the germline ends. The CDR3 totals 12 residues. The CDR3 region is CASSYDQGTQYF. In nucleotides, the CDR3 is TGTGCCAGCAGTTACGATCAGGGGACCCAGTACTTC.

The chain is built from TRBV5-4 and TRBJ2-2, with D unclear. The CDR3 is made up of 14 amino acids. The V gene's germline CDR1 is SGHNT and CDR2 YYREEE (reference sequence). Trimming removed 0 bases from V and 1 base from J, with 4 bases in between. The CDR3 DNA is TGTGCCAGCAGCTTGGACAGGAACACCGGGGAGCTGTTTTTT. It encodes CASSLDRNTGELFF.

CDR3 in amino acids: CASSRETLNTEAFF. Here the CDR3 DNA reads TGTGCCAGCAGCAGGGAGACACTGAACACTGAAGCTTTCTTT. This rearrangement joins TRBV7-9 to TRBJ1-1; D ambiguous. The germline V gene has CDR1 SEHNR and CDR2 FQNEAQ (reference sequence). This CDR3 comprises 14 residues. Deletions cut 5 bases from V and 0 bases from J, with 10 bases between.

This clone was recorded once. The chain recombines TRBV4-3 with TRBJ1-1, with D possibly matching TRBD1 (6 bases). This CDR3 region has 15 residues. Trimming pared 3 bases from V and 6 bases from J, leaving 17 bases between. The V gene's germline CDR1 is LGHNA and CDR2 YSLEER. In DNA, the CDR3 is TGCGCCAGCAGCCAGGCACAGGGAAGGAAGGCTGAAGCTTTCTTT. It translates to CASSQAQGRKAEAFF.

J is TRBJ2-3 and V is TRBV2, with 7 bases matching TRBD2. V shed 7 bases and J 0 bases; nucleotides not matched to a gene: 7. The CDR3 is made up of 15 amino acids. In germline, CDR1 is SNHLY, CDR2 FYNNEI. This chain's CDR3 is CASTESGTSTDTQYF. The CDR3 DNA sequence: TGTGCCAGCACCGAGAGCGGGACTAGCACAGATACGCAGTATTTT.

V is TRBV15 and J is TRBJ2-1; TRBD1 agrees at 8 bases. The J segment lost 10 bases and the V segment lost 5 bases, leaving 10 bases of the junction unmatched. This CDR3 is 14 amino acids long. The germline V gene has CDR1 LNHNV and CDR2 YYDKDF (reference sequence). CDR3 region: CATSHGTGLEEQFF. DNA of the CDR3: TGTGCCACCAGCCATGGGACAGGTTTGGAGGAGCAGTTCTTC.

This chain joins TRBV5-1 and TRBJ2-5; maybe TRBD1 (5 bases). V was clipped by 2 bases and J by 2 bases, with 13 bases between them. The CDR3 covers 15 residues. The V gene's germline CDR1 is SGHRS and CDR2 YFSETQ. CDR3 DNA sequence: TGCGCCAGCAGCTTTTTGGGGCAGGTGCAAGAGACCCAGTACTTC. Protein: CASSFLGQVQETQYF.

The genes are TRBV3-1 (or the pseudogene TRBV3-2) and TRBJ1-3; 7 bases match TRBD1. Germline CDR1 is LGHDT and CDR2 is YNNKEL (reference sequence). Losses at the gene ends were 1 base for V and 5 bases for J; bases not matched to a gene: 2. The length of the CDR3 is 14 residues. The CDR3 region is CASSQGQGRNTIYF. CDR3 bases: TGTGCCAGCAGCCAAGGACAGGGTAGAAACACCATATATTTT.